This is a list of T cell receptor beta chains from one sample in a study of blood T cell repertoires in COVID-19. TCRdb's copy holds only in-frame clones and misses some; the assay was immunoSEQ multiplex PCR. The sample lists some 110,000 clones; around 87% were seen once. The sequenced sample consisted of peripheral blood. These receptors came from a man aged 50-60 years with acute or convalescent COVID-19. The CDR3 runs from the conserved cysteine through the conserved F or W. A D gene is named only where the DNA matches it firmly. Clone size is not always given. Where it is, it says once, few, many or a class for expanded clones.

D	J	size	V	CDR3	DNA
TRBD1	TRBJ2-1	.	TRBV5-1	CASSSRDRSDNEQFF	TGCGCCAGCAGCTCTCGGGACAGGAGTGACAATGAGCAGTTCTTC
.	TRBJ1-1	.	TRBV24-1	CATSASTGANTEAFF	TGTGCCACCAGTGCCTCGACAGGCGCTAACACTGAAGCTTTCTTT
TRBD1	TRBJ1-2	.	TRBV3-1/TRBV3-2	CASSQGVDREHGYTF	TGTGCCAGCAGCCAAGGGGTGGACAGGGAACATGGCTACACCTTC
TRBD1	TRBJ1-2	.	TRBV6-5	CASSSQGGRNYGYTF	TGTGCCAGCAGTTCCCAGGGGGGCAGAAACTATGGCTACACCTTC
TRBD1	TRBJ2-3	.	TRBV5-6	CASSHPRDRGQVGTDTQYF	TGTGCCAGCAGCCACCCCCGGGACAGGGGGCAAGTTGGCACAGATACGCAGTATTTT
TRBD1	TRBJ1-2	once	TRBV24-1	CATSDPGQGSGYTF	TGTGCCACCAGTGACCCTGGACAGGGGTCAGGCTACACCTTC
.	TRBJ1-1	.	TRBV19	CASSIAVNTEAFF	TGTGCCAGTAGTATTGCGGTGAACACTGAAGCTTTCTTT
TRBD2	TRBJ2-7	.	TRBV11-3	CASSPPTSGFSYEQYF	TGTGCCAGCAGCCCCCCGACTAGCGGATTTTCCTACGAGCAGTACTTC
.	TRBJ2-7	.	TRBV5-1	CASSLGQTAGYEQYF	TGCGCCAGCAGCTTGGGACAGACCGCGGGATACGAGCAGTACTTC
TRBD2	TRBJ2-7	few	TRBV30	CAWSDLAGPTPFYEQYF	TGTGCCTGGAGTGATTTAGCGGGGCCTACTCCCTTCTACGAGCAGTACTTC
.	TRBJ1-1	.	TRBV6-6	CASTYGGRGDTEAFF	TGTGCCAGCACCTATGGGGGACGGGGGGACACTGAAGCTTTCTTT
TRBD1	TRBJ1-6	.	TRBV20-1	CSASPRQGWDSPLHF	TGCAGTGCTAGTCCCAGACAGGGTTGGGATTCACCCCTCCACTTT
.	TRBJ2-2	.	TRBV9	CASSVGQAGELFF	TGTGCCAGCAGCGTAGGACAGGCCGGGGAGCTGTTTTTT
TRBD2	TRBJ2-1	.	TRBV4-1	CASSQATWGTSGRANEQFF	TGCGCCAGCAGCCAGGCAACGTGGGGGACCAGCGGGAGGGCCAATGAGCAGTTCTTC
.	TRBJ2-7	once	TRBV6-2/TRBV6-3	CASSLLRRSEQYF	TGTGCCAGCAGCCTATTGAGGAGAAGCGAGCAGTACTTC
TRBD2	TRBJ2-3	.	TRBV5-1	CASSPRLAGSLDTQYF	TGCGCCAGCAGCCCTCGACTAGCGGGATCGTTAGATACGCAGTATTTT
.	TRBJ2-7	.	TRBV5-1	CASSLGIGQTYEQYF	TGCGCCAGCAGCTTGGGCATCGGACAAACCTACGAGCAGTACTTC
.	TRBJ2-1	.	TRBV20-1	CSASHISEGPSNEQFF	TGCAGTGCTAGTCACATATCGGAGGGCCCCAGCAATGAGCAGTTCTTC
TRBD1	TRBJ1-2	.	TRBV28	CASKPILDRGQGGYTF	TGTGCCAGCAAACCAATACTCGACAGGGGGCAAGGTGGCTACACCTTC
.	TRBJ2-7	.	TRBV5-1	CASSLEGGVGSEQYF	TGCGCCAGCAGCTTGGAAGGCGGTGTGGGGAGCGAGCAGTACTTC
TRBD2	TRBJ2-3	.	TRBV11-2	CASSLTGGGTDTQYF	TGTGCCAGCAGCCTCACGGGGGGAGGCACAGATACGCAGTATTTT
.	TRBJ1-1	.	TRBV28	CASSLPGGSNEAFF	TGTGCCAGCAGTTTACCGGGTGGCAGTAATGAAGCTTTCTTT
TRBD1	TRBJ2-5	.	TRBV18	CASSPGQQETQYF	TGTGCCAGCTCCCCGGGACAGCAAGAGACCCAGTACTTC
.	TRBJ1-1	.	TRBV30	CAWSVRVNTEAFF	TGTGCCTGGAGTGTCCGTGTAAACACTGAAGCTTTCTTT
TRBD2	TRBJ2-3	.	TRBV6-5	CASRAGGPTDTQYF	TGTGCCAGCAGAGCGGGAGGGCCAACAGATACGCAGTATTTT
.	TRBJ1-5	.	TRBV6-5	CASRQFLNQPQHF	TGTGCCAGCCGACAGTTTTTAAATCAGCCCCAGCATTTT
TRBD1	TRBJ2-6	.	TRBV3-1/TRBV3-2	CASSQRDRGLKVLTF	TGTGCCAGCAGCCAGAGGGACAGGGGGCTTAAAGTCCTGACTTTC
TRBD1	TRBJ1-2	.	TRBV6-5	CASSRTGGIYGYTF	TGTGCCAGCAGTCGGACAGGGGGCATCTATGGCTACACCTTC
.	TRBJ2-2	.	TRBV7-2	CASSSGRGTGELFF	TGTGCCAGCAGCTCGGGCAGGGGCACCGGGGAGCTGTTTTTT
TRBD1	TRBJ2-1	.	TRBV6-1	CASSDFGTGSEQFF	TGTGCCAGCAGTGATTTCGGGACAGGCTCTGAGCAGTTCTTC
TRBD2	TRBJ2-7	.	TRBV5-4	CASLAGPYEQYF	TGTGCCAGCCTAGCGGGGCCCTACGAGCAGTACTTC
.	TRBJ2-3	.	TRBV11-3	CASSSRSEFDTQYF	TGTGCCAGCAGCTCCCGGAGCGAGTTCGATACGCAGTATTTT
TRBD1	TRBJ2-5	.	TRBV24-1	CATSDRQGAETQYF	TGTGCCACCAGTGACCGACAGGGGGCTGAGACCCAGTACTTC
.	TRBJ1-5	.	TRBV2	CACRRQAGQPQHF	TGTGCCTGCCGGAGGCAGGCTGGTCAGCCCCAGCATTTT
.	TRBJ1-1	.	TRBV5-1	CASSSRATEAFF	TGCGCCAGCAGCTCCAGGGCCACTGAAGCTTTCTTT
TRBD1	TRBJ2-5	.	TRBV11-3	CASSFGQGVQETQYF	TGTGCCAGCAGCTTTGGACAGGGGGTCCAAGAGACCCAGTACTTC
TRBD1	TRBJ2-7	.	TRBV29-1	CSVVWQGAPEQYF	TGCAGCGTTGTTTGGCAGGGGGCTCCCGAGCAGTACTTC
.	TRBJ2-3	.	TRBV30	CASSQGKIDTQYF	TGTGCCTCGAGCCAGGGGAAGATAGATACGCAGTATTTT
.	TRBJ2-1	.	TRBV7-2	CASSLAASYNEQFF	TGTGCCAGCAGCTTAGCGGCCTCCTACAATGAGCAGTTCTTC
TRBD1	TRBJ2-1	once	TRBV24-1	CATSTPGQGRNEQFF	TGTGCCACCAGTACTCCGGGACAGGGAAGGAATGAGCAGTTCTTC